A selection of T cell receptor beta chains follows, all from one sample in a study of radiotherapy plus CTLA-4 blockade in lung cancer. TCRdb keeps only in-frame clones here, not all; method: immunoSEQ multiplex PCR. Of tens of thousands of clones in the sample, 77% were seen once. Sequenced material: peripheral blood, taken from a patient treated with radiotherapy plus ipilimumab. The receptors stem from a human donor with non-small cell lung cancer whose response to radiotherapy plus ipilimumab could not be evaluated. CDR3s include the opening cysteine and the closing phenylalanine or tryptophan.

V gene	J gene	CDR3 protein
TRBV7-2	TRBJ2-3	CASSLWGAGGRGDTQYF
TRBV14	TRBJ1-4	CASSPGTMWNEKLFF
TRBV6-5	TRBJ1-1	CASSFRGRDTEAFF
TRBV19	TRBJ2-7	CASSMGGSQYF
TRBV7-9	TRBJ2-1	CASSPYGQGSRIPYNEQFF
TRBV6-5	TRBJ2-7	CASSPVTGTHEQYF
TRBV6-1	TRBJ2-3	CASSQDSGNADTQYF
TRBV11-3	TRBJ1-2	CASSYPGGSTEGYTF
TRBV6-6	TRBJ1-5	CASSYGPADYQPQHF
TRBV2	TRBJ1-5	CASSEFGGEGQPQHF
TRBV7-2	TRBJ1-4	CASRMGAEGEKLFF
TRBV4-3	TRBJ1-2	CASSQDRGFYGYTF
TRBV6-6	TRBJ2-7	CASISGGYEQYF
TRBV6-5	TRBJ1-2	CASSSSGQGSYGYTF
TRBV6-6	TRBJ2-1	CASTARGTYNEQFF
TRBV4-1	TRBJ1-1	CASSQTMRERAFF
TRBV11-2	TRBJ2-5	CASSLAGLAGHRQYF
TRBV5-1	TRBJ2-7	CASSPLAGVNSYEQYF
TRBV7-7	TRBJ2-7	CASSLADSLEQYF
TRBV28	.	CASGPTGETYEQYF
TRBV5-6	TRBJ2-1	CASSLAGTGGHNEQFF
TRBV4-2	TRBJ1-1	CASSQAGSKNTEAFF
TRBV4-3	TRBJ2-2	CASSPRGKGELFF
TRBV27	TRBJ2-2	CASSQTEQINTGELFF
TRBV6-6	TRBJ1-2	CASSYEASRALDGYTF
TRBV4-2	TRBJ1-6	CASSQDVLGNSPLHF
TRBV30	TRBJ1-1	CYLAAGTEAFF
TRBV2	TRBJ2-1	CASRDRDEQFF
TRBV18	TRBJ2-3	CASSKLASGNTDTQYF
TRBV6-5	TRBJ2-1	CASRRTSGRMQFF
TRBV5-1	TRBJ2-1	CASSLDSGGARTYNEQFF
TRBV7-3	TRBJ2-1	CASNLEVAGVNEQFF
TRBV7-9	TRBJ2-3	CASSLAPGLAGGTDTQYF
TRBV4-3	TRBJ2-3	CASSRSGGAGDTQYF
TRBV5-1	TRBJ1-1	CASSLATGQGNTEAFF
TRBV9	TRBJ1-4	CASSVASYRGLEKLFF
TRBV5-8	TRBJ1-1	CASSSRQGLEAFF
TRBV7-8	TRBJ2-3	CASSRGTGHSTDTQYF
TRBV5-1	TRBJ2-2	CASSMTSGSTGELFF
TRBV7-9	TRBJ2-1	CASIPPGTSSYNEQFF
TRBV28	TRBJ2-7	CAAERGRDEQYF
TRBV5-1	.	CASGYYGTSPYEQYF
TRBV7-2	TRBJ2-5	CASSLGLAGETQYF
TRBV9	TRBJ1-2	CASSGVEGAYGYTF
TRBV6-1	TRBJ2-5	CASNAGETQYF
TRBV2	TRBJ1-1	CASNGQGSTTEAFF
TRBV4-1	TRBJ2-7	CASSPSQNEQYF
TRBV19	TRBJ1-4	CASARTANEKLFF
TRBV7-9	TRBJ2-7	CASSFGQGTYEQYF
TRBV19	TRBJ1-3	CATTVGGGNTIYF